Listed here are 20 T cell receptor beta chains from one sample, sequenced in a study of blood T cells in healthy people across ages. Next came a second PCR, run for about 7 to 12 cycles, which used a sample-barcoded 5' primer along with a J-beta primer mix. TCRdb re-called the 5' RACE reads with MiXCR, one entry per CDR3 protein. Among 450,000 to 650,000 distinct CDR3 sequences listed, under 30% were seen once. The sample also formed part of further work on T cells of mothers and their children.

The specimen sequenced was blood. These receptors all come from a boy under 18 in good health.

The CDR3 DNA reads TGTGCCATCAGTTCTAGCGGGAGTGGGAAGCGCGAGCAGTACTTC. This gives the protein CAISSSGSGKREQYF. The V and J genes are TRBV10-3 and TRBJ2-7, with TRBD2 matching 10 bases. The CDR3 covers 15 residues. The J segment lost 6 bases and the V segment lost 5 bases, leaving 10 bases of the junction unmatched. From germline, CDR1 is ENHRY and CDR2 SYGVKD.

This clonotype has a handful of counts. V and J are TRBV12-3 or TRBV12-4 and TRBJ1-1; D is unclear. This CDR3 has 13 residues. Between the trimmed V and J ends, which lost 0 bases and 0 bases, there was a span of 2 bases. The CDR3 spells CASSLALNTEAFF. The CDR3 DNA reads TGTGCCAGCAGTTTAGCATTGAACACTGAAGCTTTCTTT.

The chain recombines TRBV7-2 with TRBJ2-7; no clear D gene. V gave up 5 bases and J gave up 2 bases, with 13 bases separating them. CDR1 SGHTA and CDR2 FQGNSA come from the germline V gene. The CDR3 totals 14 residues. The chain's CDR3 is CASSDGWQAYEQYF. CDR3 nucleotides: TGTGCCAGCAGCGACGGATGGCAGGCCTACGAGCAGTACTTC. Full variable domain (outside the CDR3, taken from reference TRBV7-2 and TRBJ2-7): GAGVSQSPSNKVTEKGKDVELRCDPISGHTALYWYRQSLGQGLEFLIYFQGNSAPDKSGLPSDRFSAERTGGSVSTLTIQRTQQEDSAVYLCASSDGWQAYEQYFGPGTRLTVT.

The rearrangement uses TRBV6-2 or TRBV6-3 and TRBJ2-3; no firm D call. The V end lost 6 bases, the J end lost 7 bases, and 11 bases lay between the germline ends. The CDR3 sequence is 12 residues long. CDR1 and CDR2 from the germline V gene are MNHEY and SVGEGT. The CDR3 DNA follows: TGTGCCAGCAGCCTAGACCGAAATACGCAGTATTTT. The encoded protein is CASSLDRNTQYF.

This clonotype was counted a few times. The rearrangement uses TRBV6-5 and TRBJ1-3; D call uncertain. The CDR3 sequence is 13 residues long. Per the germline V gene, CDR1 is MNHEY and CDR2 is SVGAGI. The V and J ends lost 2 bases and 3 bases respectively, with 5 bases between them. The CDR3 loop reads CASSYEIGNTIYF. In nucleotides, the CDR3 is TGTGCCAGCAGTTACGAGATTGGAAACACCATATATTTT.

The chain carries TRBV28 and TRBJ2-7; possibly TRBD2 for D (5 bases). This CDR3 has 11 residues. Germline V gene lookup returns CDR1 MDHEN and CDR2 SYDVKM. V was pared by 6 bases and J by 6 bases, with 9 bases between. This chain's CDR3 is CASRTNLEQYF. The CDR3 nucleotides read TGTGCCAGCAGGACTAACCTCGAGCAGTACTTC.

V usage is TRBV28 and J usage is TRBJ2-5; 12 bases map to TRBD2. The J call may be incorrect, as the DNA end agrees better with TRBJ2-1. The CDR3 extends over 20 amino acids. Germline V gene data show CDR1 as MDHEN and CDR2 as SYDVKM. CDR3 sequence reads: CASSPQGASGRGVLVNEQFF. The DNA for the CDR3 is TGTGCCAGCAGTCCCCAGGGGGCTAGCGGGAGGGGAGTATTGGTCAATGAGCAGTTCTTC.

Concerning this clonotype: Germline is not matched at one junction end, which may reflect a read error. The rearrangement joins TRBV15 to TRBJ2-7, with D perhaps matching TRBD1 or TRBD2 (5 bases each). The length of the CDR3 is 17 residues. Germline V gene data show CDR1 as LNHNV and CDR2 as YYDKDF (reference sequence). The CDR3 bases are TGTGCCACCAGCAGAGTTCAACTAGGGGTGGGGTTCTACGAGCACTACTTC. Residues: CATSRVQLGVGFYEHYF.

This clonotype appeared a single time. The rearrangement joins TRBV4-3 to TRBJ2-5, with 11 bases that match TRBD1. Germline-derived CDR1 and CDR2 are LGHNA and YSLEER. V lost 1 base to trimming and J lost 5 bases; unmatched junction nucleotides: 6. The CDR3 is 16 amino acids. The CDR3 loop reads CASSQGTGGVGETQYF. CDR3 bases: TGCGCCAGCAGCCAAGGGACAGGGGGCGTCGGGGAGACCCAGTACTTC.

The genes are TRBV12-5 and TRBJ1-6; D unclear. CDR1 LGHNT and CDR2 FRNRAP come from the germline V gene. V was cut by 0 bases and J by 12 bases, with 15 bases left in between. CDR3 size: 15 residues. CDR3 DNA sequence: TGTGCTAGTGGTTTGGTAAGGCGGGTAGTCGGACCCCTCCACTTT. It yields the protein CASGLVRRVVGPLHF.

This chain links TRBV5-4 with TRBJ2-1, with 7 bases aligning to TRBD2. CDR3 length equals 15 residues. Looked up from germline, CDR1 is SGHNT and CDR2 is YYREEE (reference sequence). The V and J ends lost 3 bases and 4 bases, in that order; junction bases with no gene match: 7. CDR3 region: CASSWDPGLYNEQFF. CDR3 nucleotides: TGTGCCAGCAGCTGGGACCCGGGACTATACAATGAGCAGTTCTTC.

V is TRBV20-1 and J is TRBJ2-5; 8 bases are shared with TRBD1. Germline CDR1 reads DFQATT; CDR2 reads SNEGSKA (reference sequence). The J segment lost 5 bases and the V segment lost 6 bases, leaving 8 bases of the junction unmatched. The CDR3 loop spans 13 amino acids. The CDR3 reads CSALYRGMETQYF. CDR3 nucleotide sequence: TGCAGTGCCTTATACAGGGGGATGGAGACCCAGTACTTC.

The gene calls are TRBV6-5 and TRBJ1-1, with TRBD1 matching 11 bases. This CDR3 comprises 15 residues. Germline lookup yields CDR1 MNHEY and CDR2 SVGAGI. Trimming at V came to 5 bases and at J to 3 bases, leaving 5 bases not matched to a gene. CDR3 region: CASSPGTGGYTEAFF. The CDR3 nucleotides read TGTGCCAGCAGTCCCGGGACAGGGGGATACACTGAAGCTTTCTTT.

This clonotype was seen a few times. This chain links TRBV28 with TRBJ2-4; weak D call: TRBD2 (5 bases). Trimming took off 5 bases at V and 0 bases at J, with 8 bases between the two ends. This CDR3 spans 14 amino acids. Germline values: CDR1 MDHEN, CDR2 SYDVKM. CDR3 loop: CASSRGLAKNIQYF. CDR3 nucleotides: TGTGCCAGCAGTCGGGGTTTAGCCAAAAACATTCAGTACTTC.

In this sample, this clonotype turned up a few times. The chain's CDR3 is CASSLDSSRLYGYTF. For the CDR3, the DNA is TGTGCCAGCAGCCTCGACTCGTCCCGTCTGTATGGCTACACCTTC. The chain combines TRBV7-2 with TRBJ1-2; no definite D call. CDR3 length: 15 residues. Deletions cut 5 bases from V and 5 bases from J, with 18 bases between. Germline CDR1 and CDR2: SGHTA and FQGNSA.

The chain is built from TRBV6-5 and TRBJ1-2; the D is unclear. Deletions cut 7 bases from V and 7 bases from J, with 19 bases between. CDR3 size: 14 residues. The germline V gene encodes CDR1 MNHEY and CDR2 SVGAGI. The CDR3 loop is CASINTRWEGGYTF. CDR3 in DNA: TGTGCCAGCATTAACACCCGGTGGGAGGGTGGCTACACCTTC.

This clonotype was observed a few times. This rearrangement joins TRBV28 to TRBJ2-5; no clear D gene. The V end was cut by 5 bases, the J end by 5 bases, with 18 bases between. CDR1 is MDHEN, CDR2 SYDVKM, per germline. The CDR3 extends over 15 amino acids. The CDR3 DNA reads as TGTGCCAGCAGTCTCAGCCTGACATCCGTGGAGACCCAGTACTTC. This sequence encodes CASSLSLTSVETQYF.

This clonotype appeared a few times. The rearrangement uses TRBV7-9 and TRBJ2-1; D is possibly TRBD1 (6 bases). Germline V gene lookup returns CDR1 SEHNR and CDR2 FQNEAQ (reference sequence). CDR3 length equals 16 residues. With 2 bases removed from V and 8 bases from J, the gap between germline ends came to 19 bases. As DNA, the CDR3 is TGTGCCAGCAGCTTACTTCCTACATTACCAGGGGATGAGCAGTTCTTC. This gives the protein CASSLLPTLPGDEQFF.

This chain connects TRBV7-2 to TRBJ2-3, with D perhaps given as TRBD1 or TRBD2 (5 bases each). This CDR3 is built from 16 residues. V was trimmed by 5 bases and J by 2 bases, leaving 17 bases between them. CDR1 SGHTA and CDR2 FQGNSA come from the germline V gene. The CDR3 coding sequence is TGTGCCAGCAGCCCGGAATCCTCGGGGACCACAGATACGCAGTATTTT. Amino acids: CASSPESSGTTDTQYF.

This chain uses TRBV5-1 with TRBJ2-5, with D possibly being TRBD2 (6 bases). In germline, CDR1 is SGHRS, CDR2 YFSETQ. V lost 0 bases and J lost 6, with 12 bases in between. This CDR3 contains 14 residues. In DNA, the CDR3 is TGCGCCAGCAGCTTGGTGGCAGGGAGGCAGACCCAGTACTTC. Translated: CASSLVAGRQTQYF.